This TCR beta chain emerged from a study of lymphopenia after photon versus proton radiotherapy. The method was immunoSEQ multiplex PCR; TCRdb's version includes in-frame clones alone and lacks a portion of them. This table holds 12,000 or so clones, around 89% found once. The germline gives CDR1 SGHRS, CDR2 YFSETQ. The CDR3 is 15 amino acids. The V end was cut by 2 bases, the J end by 0 bases, with 12 bases between. The sample was peripheral blood, taken from a patient treated with proton-based radiotherapy. This TCR was sampled from a man in his sixties with pancreatic cancer. The chain joins TRBV5-1 to TRBJ2-7, with D possibly being TRBD1 or TRBD2 (6 bases each). DNA for the CDR3: TGCGCCAGCAGCTTAGGGGGGCGGAACTCCTACGAGCAGTACTTC. Translation: CASSLGGRNSYEQYF.